The 6 T cell receptor beta chains presented below share a single source sample, sequenced in a study of T cells in Graves' hyperthyroidism and ophthalmopathy. Amplification of TCR beta CDR3 regions used RNA as the template. HTBI primers were the set used in a first-round RT-PCR of the TCR CDR3. TCRdb reprocessed the multiplex PCR reads with MiXCR, giving one entry per CDR3 protein. The table lists 300,000 to 450,000 distinct CDR3 sequences, about 15% of them singletons. The source material was blood. The receptor set was obtained from a woman aged 30 to 39 with Graves' hyperthyroidism.

The chain is built from TRBV28 and TRBJ2-5; 9 bases map to TRBD1. This CDR3 contains 18 residues. J gave up 2 bases and V 5 bases, and 15 bases lay outside the gene matches. Germline V gene lookup returns CDR1 MDHEN and CDR2 SYDVKM. CDR3 sequence (DNA): TGTGCCAGCAGTCTGAGGAAGAGCCGGGACAGGGCGCAAGAGACCCAGTACTTC. This sequence encodes CASSLRKSRDRAQETQYF.

J is TRBJ1-5 and V is TRBV2; 7 nucleotides match TRBD1. The V gene end was trimmed by 3 bases and the J gene end by 2 bases; junction bases not matched to a gene: 10. CDR3 length: 17 residues. Looked up from germline, CDR1 is SNHLY and CDR2 is FYNNEI. CDR3 amino acids: CASSDTGRTGGNQPQHF. The CDR3 nucleotides read TGTGCCAGCAGTGACACAGGCCGAACAGGGGGCAATCAGCCCCAGCATTTT.

This clonotype occurred many times. The chain is built from TRBV10-3 and TRBJ1-2; D unresolved. The CDR3 is 16 residues long. Per the germline V gene, CDR1 is ENHRY and CDR2 is SYGVKD. The V and J ends lost 0 bases and 0 bases respectively, with 11 bases between them. CDR3 amino acids: CAISESKPGSNYGYTF. As DNA, the CDR3 is TGTGCCATCAGTGAGTCGAAACCCGGGTCTAACTATGGCTACACCTTC.

This clonotype came up many times. The chain couples TRBV20-1 to TRBJ2-7; D possibly corresponds to TRBD2 (6 bases). Germline values: CDR1 DFQATT, CDR2 SNEGSKA (reference sequence). The length of the CDR3 is 12 residues. Trimming removed 6 bases from V and 3 bases from J, with 12 bases in between. The CDR3 here is CSARTGGYEQYF. In DNA form, the CDR3 reads TGCAGTGCCCGAACCGGGGGCTACGAGCAGTACTTC.

This clonotype was observed at least ten times. This chain links TRBV5-5 with TRBJ2-5, with 7 bases lining up with TRBD2. Germline CDR1 and CDR2: SGHKS and YYEKEE (reference sequence). The CDR3 extends over 14 amino acids. V shed 4 bases and J 0 bases; nucleotides not matched to a gene: 3. The CDR3 DNA is TGTGCCAGCAGCCCCGGGGGGAACCAAGAGACCCAGTACTTC. Its translation is CASSPGGNQETQYF. The full variable domain, with the rest looked up from reference TRBV5-5 and TRBJ2-5, is DAGVTQSPTHLIKTRGQQVTLRCSPISGHKSVSWYQQVLGQGPQFIFQYYEKEERGRGNFPDRFSARQFPNYSSELNVNALLLGDSALYLCASSPGGNQETQYFGPGTRLLVL.

A remark on this clonotype: A much more abundant neighbour one base away suggests this may be a read error. V is TRBV2 and J is TRBJ2-1; D might be TRBD2 (5 bases). CDR3 length: 12 amino acids. V was cut by 5 bases and J by 10 bases, with 12 bases left in between. Germline V CDR1 and CDR2: SNHLY, FYNNEI. In DNA form, the CDR3 reads TGTGCCAGCAGTCGACACGGGGTCGAGCAGTTCTTC. Amino acids: CASSRHGVEQFF.